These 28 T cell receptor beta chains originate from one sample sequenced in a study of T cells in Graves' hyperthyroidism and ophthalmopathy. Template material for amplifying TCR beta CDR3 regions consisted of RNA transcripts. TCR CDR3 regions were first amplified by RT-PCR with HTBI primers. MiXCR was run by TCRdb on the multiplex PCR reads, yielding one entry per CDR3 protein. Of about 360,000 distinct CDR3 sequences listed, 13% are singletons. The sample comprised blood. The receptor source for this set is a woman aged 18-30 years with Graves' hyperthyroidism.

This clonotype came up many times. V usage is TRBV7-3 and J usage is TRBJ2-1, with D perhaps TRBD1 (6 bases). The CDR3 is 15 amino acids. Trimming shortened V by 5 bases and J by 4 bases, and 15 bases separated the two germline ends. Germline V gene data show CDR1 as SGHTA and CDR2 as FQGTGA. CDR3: CASSLNRDKYNEQFF. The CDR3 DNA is TGTGCCAGCAGCCTCAACCGGGACAAATACAATGAGCAGTTCTTC.

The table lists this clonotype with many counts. The CDR3 region has the DNA TGTGCCAGCAGCCCAGGAAGTGCAGGGGGCACAGATACGCAGTATTTT. As protein: CASSPGSAGGTDTQYF. The chain combines TRBV7-2 with TRBJ2-3; D might be TRBD1 (6 bases). The CDR3 has 16 residues. The V end lost 5 bases, the J end lost 1 base, and 16 bases lay between the germline ends. Looked up from germline, CDR1 is SGHTA and CDR2 is FQGNSA.

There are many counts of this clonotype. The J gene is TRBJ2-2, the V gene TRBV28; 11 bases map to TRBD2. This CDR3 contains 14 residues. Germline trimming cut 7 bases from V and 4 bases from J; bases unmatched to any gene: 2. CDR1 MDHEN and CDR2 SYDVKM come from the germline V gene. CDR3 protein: CASILAGVTGELFF. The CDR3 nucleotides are TGTGCCAGCATACTAGCGGGAGTCACCGGGGAGCTGTTTTTT. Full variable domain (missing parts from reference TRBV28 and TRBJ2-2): DVKVTQSSRYLVKRTGEKVFLECVQDMDHENMFWYRQDPGLGLRLIYFSYDVKMKEKGDIPEGYSVSREKKERFSLILESASTNQTSMYLCASILAGVTGELFFGEGSRLTVL.

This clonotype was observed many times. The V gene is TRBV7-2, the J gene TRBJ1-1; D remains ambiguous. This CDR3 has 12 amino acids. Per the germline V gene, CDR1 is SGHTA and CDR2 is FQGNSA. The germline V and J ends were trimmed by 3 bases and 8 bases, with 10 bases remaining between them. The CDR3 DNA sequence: TGTGCCAGCAGCTTGTGGGGTAGGGAAGCTTTCTTT. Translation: CASSLWGREAFF.

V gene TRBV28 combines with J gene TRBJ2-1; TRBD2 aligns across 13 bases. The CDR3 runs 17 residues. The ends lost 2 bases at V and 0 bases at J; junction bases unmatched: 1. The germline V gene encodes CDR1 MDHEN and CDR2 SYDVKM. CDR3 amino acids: CASSLRTSGSSYNEQFF. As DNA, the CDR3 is TGTGCCAGCAGTTTAAGGACTAGCGGGAGCTCCTACAATGAGCAGTTCTTC.

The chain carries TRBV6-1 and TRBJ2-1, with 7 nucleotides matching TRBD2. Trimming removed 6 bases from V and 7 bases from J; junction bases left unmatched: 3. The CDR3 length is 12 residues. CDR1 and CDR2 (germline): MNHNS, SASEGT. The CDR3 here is CASSRLANEQFF. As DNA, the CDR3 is TGTGCCAGCAGCCGACTAGCTAATGAGCAGTTCTTC.

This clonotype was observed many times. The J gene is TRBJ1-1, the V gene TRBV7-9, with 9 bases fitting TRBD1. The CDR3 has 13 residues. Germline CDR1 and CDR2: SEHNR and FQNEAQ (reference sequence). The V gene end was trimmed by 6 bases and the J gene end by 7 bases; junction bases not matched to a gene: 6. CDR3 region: CASSGTGGVEAFF. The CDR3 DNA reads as TGTGCCAGCAGTGGTACAGGGGGCGTTGAAGCTTTCTTT.

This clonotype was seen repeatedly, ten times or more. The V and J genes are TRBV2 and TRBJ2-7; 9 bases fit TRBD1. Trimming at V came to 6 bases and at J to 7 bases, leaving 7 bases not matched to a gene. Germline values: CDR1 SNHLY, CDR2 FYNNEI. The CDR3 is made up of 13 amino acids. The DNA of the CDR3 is TGTGCCAGCAGCGGACAGGGGAGTATAGAGCAGTACTTC. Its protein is CASSGQGSIEQYF.

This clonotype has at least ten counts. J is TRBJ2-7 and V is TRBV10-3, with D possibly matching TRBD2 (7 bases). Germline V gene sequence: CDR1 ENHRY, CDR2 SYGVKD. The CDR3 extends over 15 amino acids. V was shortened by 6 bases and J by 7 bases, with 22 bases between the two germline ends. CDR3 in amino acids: CAIRGGGGGAAEQYF. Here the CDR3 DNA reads TGTGCCATCAGAGGAGGAGGGGGGGGGGCCGCTGAGCAGTACTTC.

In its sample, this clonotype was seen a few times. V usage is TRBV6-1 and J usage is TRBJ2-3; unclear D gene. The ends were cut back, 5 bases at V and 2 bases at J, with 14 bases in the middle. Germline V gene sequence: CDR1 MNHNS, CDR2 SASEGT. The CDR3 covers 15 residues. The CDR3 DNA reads TGTGCCAGCAGTCGCCGGGTTAGAGACACAGATACGCAGTATTTT. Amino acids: CASSRRVRDTDTQYF.

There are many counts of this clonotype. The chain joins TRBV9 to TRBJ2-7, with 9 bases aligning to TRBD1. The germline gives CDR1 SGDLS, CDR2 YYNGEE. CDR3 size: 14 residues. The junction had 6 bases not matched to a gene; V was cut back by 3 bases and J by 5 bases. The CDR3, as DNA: TGTGCCAGCAGCGCTGGGGACAGGGACCACGAGCAGTACTTC. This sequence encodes CASSAGDRDHEQYF.

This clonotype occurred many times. CDR3 DNA: TGTGCCAGCAGACTTGCCTCGGACAGCTATTCACCCCTCCACTTT. This translates into CASRLASDSYSPLHF. The chain joins TRBV7-2 to TRBJ1-6; possibly TRBD1 for D (6 bases). Between the trimmed V and J ends, which lost 6 bases and 8 bases, there was a span of 17 bases. The germline V gene encodes CDR1 SGHTA and CDR2 FQGNSA. This CDR3 region has 15 residues.

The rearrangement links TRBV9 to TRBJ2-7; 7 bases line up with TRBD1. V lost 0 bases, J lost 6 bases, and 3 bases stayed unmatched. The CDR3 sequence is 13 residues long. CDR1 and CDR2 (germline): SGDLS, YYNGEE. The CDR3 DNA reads TGTGCCAGCAGCGTAGGGGACAGCAGCGAGCAGTACTTC. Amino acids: CASSVGDSSEQYF. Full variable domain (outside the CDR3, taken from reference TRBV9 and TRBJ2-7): DSGVTQTPKHLITATGQRVTLRCSPRSGDLSVYWYQQSLDQGLQFLIQYYNGEERAKGNILERFSAQQFPDLHSELNLSSLELGDSALYFCASSVGDSSEQYFGPGTRLTVT.

The CDR3 region has the DNA TGTGCCACCAGCAGAGGGACAGAGTACAATGAGCAGTTCTTC. Translating gives CATSRGTEYNEQFF. This chain uses TRBV15 with TRBJ2-1; D might be TRBD1 (6 bases). Trimming left V 1 base short and J 4 bases short, with 8 bases between. Germline CDR1 and CDR2: LNHNV and YYDKDF (reference sequence). This CDR3 is built from 14 residues.

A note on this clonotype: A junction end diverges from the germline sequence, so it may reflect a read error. In DNA, the CDR3 is TGTGCCAGCAGCCTAGCTAGCGGGGGGGTGTACAATGAGCAGTTCTTT. Its translation is CASSLASGGVYNEQFF. The chain combines TRBV4-2 with TRBJ2-1; TRBD2 matches at 12 bases. The CDR3 length is 16 residues. Per germline, CDR1 LGHNA and CDR2 YNFKEQ.

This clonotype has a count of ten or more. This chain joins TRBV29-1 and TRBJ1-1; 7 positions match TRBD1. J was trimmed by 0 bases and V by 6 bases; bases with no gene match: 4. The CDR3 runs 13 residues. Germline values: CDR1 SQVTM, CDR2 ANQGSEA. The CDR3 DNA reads TGCAGCGTGGCCGGGACAGTGAACACTGAAGCTTTCTTT. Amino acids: CSVAGTVNTEAFF.

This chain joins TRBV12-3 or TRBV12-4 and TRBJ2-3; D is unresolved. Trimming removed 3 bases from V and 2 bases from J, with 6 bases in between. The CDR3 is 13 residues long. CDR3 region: CASSLGHTDTQYF. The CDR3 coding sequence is TGTGCCAGCAGTTTGGGTCACACAGATACGCAGTATTTT.

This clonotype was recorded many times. CDR3 loop: CATSRVRTGAQPQHF. CDR3 DNA sequence: TGTGCCACCAGCAGAGTTAGGACAGGGGCACAGCCCCAGCATTTT. V is TRBV15 and J is TRBJ1-5; 9 bases map to TRBD1. CDR3 size: 15 residues. V trimming: 1 base; J trimming: 7 bases; junction bases outside the gene matches: 5. Looked up from germline, CDR1 is LNHNV and CDR2 is YYDKDF (reference sequence).

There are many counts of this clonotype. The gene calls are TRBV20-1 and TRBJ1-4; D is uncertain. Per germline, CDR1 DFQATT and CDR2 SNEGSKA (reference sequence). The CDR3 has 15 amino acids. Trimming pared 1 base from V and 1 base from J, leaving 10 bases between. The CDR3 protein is CSARVAELTNEKLFF. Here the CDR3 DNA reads TGCAGTGCTAGAGTGGCAGAGTTAACTAATGAAAAACTGTTTTTT.

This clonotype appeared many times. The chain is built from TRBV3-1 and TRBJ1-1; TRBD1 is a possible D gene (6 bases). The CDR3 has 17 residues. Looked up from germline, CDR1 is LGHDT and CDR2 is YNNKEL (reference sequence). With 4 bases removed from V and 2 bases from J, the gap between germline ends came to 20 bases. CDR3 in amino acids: CASSPPRGLRGNTEAFF. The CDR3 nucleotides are TGTGCCAGCAGCCCGCCCCGGGGGCTCAGGGGAAACACTGAAGCTTTCTTT. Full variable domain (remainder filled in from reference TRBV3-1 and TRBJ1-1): DTAVSQTPKYLVTQMGNDKSIKCEQNLGHDTMYWYKQDSKKFLKIMFSYNNKELIINETVPNRFSPKSPDKAHLNLHINSLELGDSAVYFCASSPPRGLRGNTEAFFGQGTRLTVV.

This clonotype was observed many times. The DNA for the CDR3 is TGTGCCAGCAGCGCGCTACTAGCCGCAGATACGCAGTATTTT. Encoded protein: CASSALLAADTQYF. The chain joins TRBV2 to TRBJ2-3; weak D call: TRBD2 (6 bases). In germline, CDR1 is SNHLY, CDR2 FYNNEI. The germline V and J ends were trimmed by 6 bases and 4 bases, with 14 bases remaining between them. The CDR3 is 14 amino acids.

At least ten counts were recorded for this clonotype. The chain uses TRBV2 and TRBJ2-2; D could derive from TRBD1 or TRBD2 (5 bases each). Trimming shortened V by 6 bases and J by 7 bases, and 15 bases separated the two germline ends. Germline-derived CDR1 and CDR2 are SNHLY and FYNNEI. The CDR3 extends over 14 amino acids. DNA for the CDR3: TGTGCCAGCAGGGGGGAAGCTATTGGCGGGGAGCTGTTTTTT. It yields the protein CASRGEAIGGELFF.

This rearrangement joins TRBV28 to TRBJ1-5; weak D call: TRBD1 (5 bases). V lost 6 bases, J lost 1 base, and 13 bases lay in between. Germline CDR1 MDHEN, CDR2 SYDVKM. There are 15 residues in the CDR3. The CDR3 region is CASRPVGDSNQPQHF. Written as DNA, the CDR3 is TGTGCCAGCAGACCCGTGGGGGACAGCAATCAGCCCCAGCATTTT.

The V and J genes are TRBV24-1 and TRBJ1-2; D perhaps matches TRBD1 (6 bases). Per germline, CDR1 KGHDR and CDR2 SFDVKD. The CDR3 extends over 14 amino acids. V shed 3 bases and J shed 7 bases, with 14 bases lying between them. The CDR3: CATSDEFRGGGYTF. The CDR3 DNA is TGTGCCACCAGTGATGAGTTCAGGGGTGGTGGCTACACCTTC.

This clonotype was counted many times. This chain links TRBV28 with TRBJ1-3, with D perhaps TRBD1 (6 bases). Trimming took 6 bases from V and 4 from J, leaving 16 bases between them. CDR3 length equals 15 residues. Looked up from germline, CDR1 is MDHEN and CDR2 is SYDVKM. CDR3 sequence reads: CASSFQWGTGNTIYF. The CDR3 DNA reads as TGTGCCAGCAGCTTCCAGTGGGGGACAGGAAACACCATATATTTT.

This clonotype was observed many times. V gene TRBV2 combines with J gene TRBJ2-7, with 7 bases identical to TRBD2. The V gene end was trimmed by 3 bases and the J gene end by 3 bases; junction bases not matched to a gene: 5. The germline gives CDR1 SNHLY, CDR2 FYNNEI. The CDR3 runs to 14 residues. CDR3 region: CASSELAEHYEQYF. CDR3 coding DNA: TGTGCCAGCAGTGAGCTAGCGGAGCACTACGAGCAGTACTTC. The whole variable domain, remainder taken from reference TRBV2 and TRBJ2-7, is EPEVTQTPSHQVTQMGQEVILRCVPISNHLYFYWYRQILGQKVEFLVSFYNNEISEKSEIFDDQFSVERPDGSNFTLKIRSTKLEDSAMYFCASSELAEHYEQYFGPGTRLTVT.

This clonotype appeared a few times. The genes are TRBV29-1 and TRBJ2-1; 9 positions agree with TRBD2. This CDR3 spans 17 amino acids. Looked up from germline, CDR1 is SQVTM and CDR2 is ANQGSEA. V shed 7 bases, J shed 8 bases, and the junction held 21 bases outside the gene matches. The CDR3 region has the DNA TGCAGCGCTCTACCCTTCCTGACTAGCGGTGGAAGGGATGAGCAGTTCTTC. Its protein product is CSALPFLTSGGRDEQFF.

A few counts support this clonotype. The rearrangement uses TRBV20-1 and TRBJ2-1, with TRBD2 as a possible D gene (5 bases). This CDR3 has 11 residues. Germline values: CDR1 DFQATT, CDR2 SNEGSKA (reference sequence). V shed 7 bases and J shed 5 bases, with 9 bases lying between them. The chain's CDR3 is CSVVGDNEQFF. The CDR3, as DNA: TGCAGTGTGGTCGGGGACAATGAGCAGTTCTTC.